The TCR beta chain under discussion was sequenced for a study of human CD8 memory T cell subsets. Study-level results: The study found similarly high diversity in stem-like memory and precursor exhausted T cells, unlike effector memory cells. In stem-like memory T cells, Chao1 estimates suggested more diversity than in precursor exhausted T cells.

The CDR3 has 13 amino acids. Germline CDR1 is MNHEY and CDR2 is SVGEGT. RNA came from duplicate vials of about 150,000 sorted CD8+ T cells per subset. About this clonotype: Its antigen is unknown.

Investigators built TCR beta libraries using UMI-labeled 5' RACE. In the original analysis: Whichever TCR beta library was examined, it held between roughly 2,800 and 18,000 functional CDR3 beta clonotypes. TCRdb reprocessed the 5' RACE reads; each CDR3 protein has one entry and no DNA is given. The V and J calls come from TCRdb's annotation, not from the publication. The sample table sets out around 11,000 distinct CDR3 sequences. This chain uses TRBV6-2 or TRBV6-3 with TRBJ2-7; TCRdb names TRBD1, which stays unverified in the absence of DNA. Material for sequencing was CD8+ T cells from PBMCs. The clonotype comes from a human donor in good health. The chain's CDR3 is CASSGTGWNEQYF.